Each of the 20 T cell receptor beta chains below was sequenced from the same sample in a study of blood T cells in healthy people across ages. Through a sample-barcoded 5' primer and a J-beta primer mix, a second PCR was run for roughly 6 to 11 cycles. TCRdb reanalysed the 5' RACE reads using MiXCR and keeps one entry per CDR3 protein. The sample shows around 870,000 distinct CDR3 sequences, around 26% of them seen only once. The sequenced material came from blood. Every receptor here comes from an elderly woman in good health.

CDR3 amino acids: CASSADRGVWGSNYEQYF. For the CDR3, the DNA is TGTGCCAGTAGTGCCGATAGGGGGGTATGGGGAAGCAACTACGAGCAGTACTTC. This chain connects TRBV19 to TRBJ2-7, with D perhaps given as TRBD1 or TRBD2 (6 bases each). Between the trimmed V and J ends, which lost 5 bases and 3 bases, there was a span of 26 bases. This CDR3 is 18 amino acids long. Germline CDR1 reads LNHDA; CDR2 reads SQIVND (reference sequence).

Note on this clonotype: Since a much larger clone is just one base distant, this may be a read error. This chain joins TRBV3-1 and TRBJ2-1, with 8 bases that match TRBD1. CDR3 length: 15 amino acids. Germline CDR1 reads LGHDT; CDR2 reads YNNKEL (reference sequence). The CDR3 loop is CAGSRDRGVNNEQFF. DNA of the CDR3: TGTGCCGGCAGCCGCGACAGGGGAGTAAACAATGAGCAGTTCTTC.

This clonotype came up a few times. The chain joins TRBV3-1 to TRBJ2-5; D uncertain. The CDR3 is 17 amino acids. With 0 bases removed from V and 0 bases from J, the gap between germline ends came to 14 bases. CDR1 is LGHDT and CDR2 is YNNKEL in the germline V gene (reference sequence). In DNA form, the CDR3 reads TGTGCCAGCAGCCAAGAATGGAGCCGACTCCACCAAGAGACCCAGTACTTC. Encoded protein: CASSQEWSRLHQETQYF.

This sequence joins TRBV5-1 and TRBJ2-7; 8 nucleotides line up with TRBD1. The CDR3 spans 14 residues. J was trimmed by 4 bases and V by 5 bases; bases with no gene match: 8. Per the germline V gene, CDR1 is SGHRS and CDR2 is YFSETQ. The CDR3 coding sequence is TGCGCCAGCAGACAAGGACAGGGTCGATACGAGCAGTACTTC. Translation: CASRQGQGRYEQYF.

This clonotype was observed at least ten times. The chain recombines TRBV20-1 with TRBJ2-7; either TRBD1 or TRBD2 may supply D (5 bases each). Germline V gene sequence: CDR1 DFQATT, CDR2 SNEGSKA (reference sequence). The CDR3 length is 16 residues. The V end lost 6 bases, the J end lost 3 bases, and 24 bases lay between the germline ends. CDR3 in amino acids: CSALPIGAKFDYEQYF. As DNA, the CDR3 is TGCAGTGCCCTTCCCATCGGGGCAAAATTTGACTACGAGCAGTACTTC.

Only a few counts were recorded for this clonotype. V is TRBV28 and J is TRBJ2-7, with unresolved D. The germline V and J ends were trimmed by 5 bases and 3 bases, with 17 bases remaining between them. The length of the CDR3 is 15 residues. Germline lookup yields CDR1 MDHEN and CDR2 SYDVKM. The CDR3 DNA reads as TGTGCCAGCAGTCTACATAAAATATCGGGCTACGAGCAGTACTTC. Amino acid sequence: CASSLHKISGYEQYF. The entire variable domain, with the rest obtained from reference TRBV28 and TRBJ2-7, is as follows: DVKVTQSSRYLVKRTGEKVFLECVQDMDHENMFWYRQDPGLGLRLIYFSYDVKMKEKGDIPEGYSVSREKKERFSLILESASTNQTSMYLCASSLHKISGYEQYFGPGTRLTVT.

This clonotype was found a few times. The CDR3 loop is CASSRSPGTGFEQYF. The CDR3 region has the DNA TGTGCCAGCAGCCGAAGTCCCGGGACAGGGTTCGAGCAGTACTTC. V is TRBV3-1 and J is TRBJ2-7; 9 bases map to TRBD1. J was trimmed by 6 bases and V by 4 bases; bases with no gene match: 10. Looked up from germline, CDR1 is LGHDT and CDR2 is YNNKEL (reference sequence). The CDR3 is made up of 15 amino acids.

The chain's CDR3 is CASSLQTVNQPQHF. The DNA for the CDR3 is TGTGCCAGCTCACTACAGACAGTAAATCAGCCCCAGCATTTT. The rearrangement uses TRBV18 and TRBJ1-5; a possible D gene is TRBD1 (5 bases). V was shortened by 4 bases and J by 4 bases, with 11 bases between the two germline ends. CDR3 size: 14 residues. Germline V gives CDR1 KGHSH, CDR2 LQKENI.

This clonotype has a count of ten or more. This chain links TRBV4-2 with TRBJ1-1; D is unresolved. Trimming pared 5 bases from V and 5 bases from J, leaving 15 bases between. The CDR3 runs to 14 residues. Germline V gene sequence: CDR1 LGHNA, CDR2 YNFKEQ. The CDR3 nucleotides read TGTGCCAGCAGCGTACCGTCCGGGGAAACTGAAGCTTTCTTT. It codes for CASSVPSGETEAFF.

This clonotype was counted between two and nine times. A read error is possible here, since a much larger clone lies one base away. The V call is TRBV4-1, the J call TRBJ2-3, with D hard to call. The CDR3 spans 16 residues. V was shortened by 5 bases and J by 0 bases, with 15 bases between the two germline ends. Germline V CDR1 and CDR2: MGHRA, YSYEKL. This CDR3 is CASSSGRTRSTDTQYF. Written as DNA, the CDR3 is TGCGCCAGCAGCTCTGGTCGGACGAGGAGCACAGATACGCAGTATTTT.

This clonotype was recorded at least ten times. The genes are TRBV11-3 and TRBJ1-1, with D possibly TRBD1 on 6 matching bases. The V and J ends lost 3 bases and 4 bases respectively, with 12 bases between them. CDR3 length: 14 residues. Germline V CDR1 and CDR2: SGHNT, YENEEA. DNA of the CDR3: TGTGCCAGCAGCTTCACAGGGAGGACCACTGAAGCTTTCTTT. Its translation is CASSFTGRTTEAFF.

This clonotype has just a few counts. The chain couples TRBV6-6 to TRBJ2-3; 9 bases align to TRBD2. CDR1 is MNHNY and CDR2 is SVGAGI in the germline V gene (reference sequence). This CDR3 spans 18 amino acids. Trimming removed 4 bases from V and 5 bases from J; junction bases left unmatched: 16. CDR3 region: CASSFSLGLSGGKDTQYF. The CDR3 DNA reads TGTGCCAGCAGTTTTAGCCTGGGCTTAAGCGGGGGGAAAGATACGCAGTATTTT.

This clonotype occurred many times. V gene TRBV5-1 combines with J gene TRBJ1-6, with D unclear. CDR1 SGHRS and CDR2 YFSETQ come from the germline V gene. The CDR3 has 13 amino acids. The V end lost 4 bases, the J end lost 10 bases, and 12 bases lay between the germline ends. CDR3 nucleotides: TGCGCCAGCAGCGTGACTGCCATGTCACCCCTCCACTTT. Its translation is CASSVTAMSPLHF.

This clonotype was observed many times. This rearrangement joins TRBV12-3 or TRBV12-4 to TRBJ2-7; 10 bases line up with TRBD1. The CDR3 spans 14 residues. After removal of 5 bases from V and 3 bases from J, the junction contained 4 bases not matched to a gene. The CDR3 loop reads CASSRRDRGYEQYF. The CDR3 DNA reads TGTGCCAGCAGTCGCCGGGACAGGGGCTACGAGCAGTACTTC.

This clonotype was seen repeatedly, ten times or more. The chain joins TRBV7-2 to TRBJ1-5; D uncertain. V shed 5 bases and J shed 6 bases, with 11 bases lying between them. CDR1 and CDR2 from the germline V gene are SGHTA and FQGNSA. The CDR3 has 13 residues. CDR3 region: CASSRGVGQPQHF. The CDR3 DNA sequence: TGTGCCAGCAGCCGAGGTGTGGGTCAGCCCCAGCATTTT.

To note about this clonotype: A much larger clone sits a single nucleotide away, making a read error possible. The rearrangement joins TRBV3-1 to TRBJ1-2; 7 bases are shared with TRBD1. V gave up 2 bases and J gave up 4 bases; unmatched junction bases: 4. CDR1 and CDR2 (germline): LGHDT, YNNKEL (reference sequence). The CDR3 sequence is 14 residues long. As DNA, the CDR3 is TGTGCCAGCAGCCAAAGACAGGGAGGCTATGGCTACACCTTC. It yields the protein CASSQRQGGYGYTF.

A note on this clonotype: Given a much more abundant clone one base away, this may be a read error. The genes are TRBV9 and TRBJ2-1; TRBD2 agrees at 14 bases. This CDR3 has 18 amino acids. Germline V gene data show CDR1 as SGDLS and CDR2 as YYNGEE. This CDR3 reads CASSRRLAGGPDYNEQCF. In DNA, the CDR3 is TGTGCCAGCAGCCGCCGACTAGCGGGGGGGCCGGACTACAATGAGCAGTGCTTC.

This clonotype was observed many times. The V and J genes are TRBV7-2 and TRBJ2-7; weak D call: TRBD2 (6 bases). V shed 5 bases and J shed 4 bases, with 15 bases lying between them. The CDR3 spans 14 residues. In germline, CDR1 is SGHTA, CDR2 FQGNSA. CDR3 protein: CASSDSWRGYEQYF. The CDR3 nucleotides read TGTGCCAGCAGCGACAGTTGGCGGGGTTACGAGCAGTACTTC.

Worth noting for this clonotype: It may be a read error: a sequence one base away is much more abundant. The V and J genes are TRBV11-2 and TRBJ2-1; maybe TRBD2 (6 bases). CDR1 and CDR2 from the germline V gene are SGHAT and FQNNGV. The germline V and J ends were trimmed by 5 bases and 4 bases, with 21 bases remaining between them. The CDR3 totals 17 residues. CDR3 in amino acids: CASSGQATGLPYNEQFF. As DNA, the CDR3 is TGTGCCAGCAGCGGCCAGGCTACGGGACTCCCTTACAATGAGCAGTTCTTC.

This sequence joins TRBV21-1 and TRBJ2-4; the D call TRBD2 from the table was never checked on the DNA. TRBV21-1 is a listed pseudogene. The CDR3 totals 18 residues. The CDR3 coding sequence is TGTGCCAGCAGCAAAGGGGGGACTAGCGGGGGGGCCAAAAACATTCAGTACTTC. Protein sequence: CASSKGGTSGGAKNIQYF.